What follows are 11 T cell receptor beta chains derived from one specimen sequenced in a study of OX40 agonist ivuxolimab in advanced cancers. Library construction relied on the immunoSEQ multiplex PCR assay. TCRdb stores this immuneACCESS table with in-frame sequences only. Part of the clones is absent; in the studies checked, under half of the shortfall reflects unresolved V genes, and no reason is known for the rest. In this sample the table shows some 59,000 clones, around 82% of which occur a single time. The top ten constitute more than 3.5% of the sample. The sequencing used CD4+ or CD8+ T cells sorted from blood, collected in a trial of the OX40 agonist ivuxolimab. These receptors all stem from an adult with an advanced solid tumor such as melanoma, head and neck, liver or kidney cancer.

This chain uses TRBV19 with TRBJ1-5, with a weak D call TRBD1 (5 bases). Between the trimmed V and J ends, which lost 5 bases and 1 base, there was a span of 12 bases. The CDR3 covers 15 residues. Germline lookup yields CDR1 LNHDA and CDR2 SQIVND (reference sequence). CDR3 region: CASSPTGSSNQPQHF. For the CDR3, the DNA is TGTGCCAGTAGTCCCACAGGATCCAGCAATCAGCCCCAGCATTTT.

The rearrangement uses TRBV5-8 and TRBJ1-5; tentative D call: TRBD1 (5 bases). Trimming pared 0 bases from V and 5 bases from J, leaving 15 bases between. CDR3 length equals 16 residues. CDR1 and CDR2 from the germline V gene are SGHTS and YDEGEE. The CDR3 is CASSLGFASGHQPQHF. The CDR3 region has the DNA TGTGCCAGCAGCTTGGGCTTTGCATCGGGGCATCAGCCCCAGCATTTT.

The V gene is TRBV30, the J gene TRBJ1-6; D unclear. The germline CDR1 and CDR2 sequences are GTSNPN and SVGIG (reference sequence). V lost 3 bases and J lost 7, with 13 bases in between. The CDR3 spans 14 residues. CDR3 nucleotides: TGTGCCTGGAGCGCTGGACGGACGAATTCACCCCTCCACTTT. Amino acid sequence: CAWSAGRTNSPLHF.

CDR3 DNA: TGTGCCAGCAGCTTATACCCCCAGGGCCGGACCGCTACCTACGAGCAGTACTTC. It encodes CASSLYPQGRTATYEQYF. The chain combines TRBV7-2 with TRBJ2-7, with D perhaps TRBD1 (5 bases). There are 18 residues in the CDR3. V dropped 2 bases and J dropped 2 bases, with 22 bases sitting between them. Germline CDR1 is SGHTA and CDR2 is FQGNSA.

J is TRBJ2-5 and V is TRBV5-1; 9 bases line up with TRBD2. The junction had 6 bases not matched to a gene; V was cut back by 2 bases and J by 1 base. Germline CDR1 SGHRS, CDR2 YFSETQ. The CDR3 has 16 amino acids. Written as DNA, the CDR3 is TGCGCCAGCAGCTTCGTGGCGGGAGGGTCCCAAGAGACCCAGTACTTC. It yields the protein CASSFVAGGSQETQYF. Full variable domain (outside the CDR3, taken from reference TRBV5-1 and TRBJ2-5): KAGVTQTPRYLIKTRGQQVTLSCSPISGHRSVSWYQQTPGQGLQFLFEYFSETQRNKGNFPGRFSGRQFSNSRSEMNVSTLELGDSALYLCASSFVAGGSQETQYFGPGTRLLVL.

The chain is built from TRBV19 and TRBJ2-1; D remains unclear. CDR1 is LNHDA and CDR2 is SQIVND in the germline V gene (reference sequence). Trimming removed 5 bases at V and 5 bases at J, with 16 bases between. This CDR3 comprises 15 residues. CDR3 coding DNA: TGTGCCAGTAGTCCCGCCAGGAGCAGCAACAATGAGCAGTTCTTC. Amino acid sequence: CASSPARSSNNEQFF.

The V and J genes are TRBV19 and TRBJ1-5; D is uncertain. CDR1 and CDR2 from the germline V gene are LNHDA and SQIVND (reference sequence). V was cut by 2 bases and J by 0 bases, with 8 bases left in between. The CDR3 runs 15 residues. The CDR3: CASSITLYSNQPQHF. CDR3 nucleotide sequence: TGTGCCAGTAGTATAACACTTTATAGCAATCAGCCCCAGCATTTT.

The table lists this clone with a count of one. The genes are TRBV19 and TRBJ1-1, with TRBD1 identical over 8 bases. Germline lookup yields CDR1 LNHDA and CDR2 SQIVND (reference sequence). Trimming removed 2 bases from V and 2 bases from J; junction bases left unmatched: 1. The CDR3 is made up of 14 amino acids. Written as DNA, the CDR3 is TGTGCCAGTAGTATACAGGGGGCAAACACTGAAGCTTTCTTT. Residues: CASSIQGANTEAFF.

As DNA, the CDR3 is TGCAGTGCTAGTCCGAACACTGAAGCTTTCTTT. Translation gives CSASPNTEAFF. The genes are TRBV20-1 and TRBJ1-1, with unresolved D. Trimming pared 3 bases from V and 1 base from J, leaving 3 bases between. The CDR3 has 11 amino acids. From germline, CDR1 is DFQATT and CDR2 SNEGSKA (reference sequence).

The genes are TRBV4-1 and TRBJ1-2; unclear D gene. Trimming removed 0 bases from V and 4 bases from J, with 6 bases in between. Germline CDR1 is MGHRA and CDR2 is YSYEKL. This CDR3 has 13 residues. The DNA of the CDR3 is TGCGCCAGCAGCCAAGAAGGAGGCTATGGCTACACCTTC. Its translation is CASSQEGGYGYTF.

The gene calls are TRBV18 and TRBJ1-2; no clear D gene. Germline CDR1 KGHSH, CDR2 LQKENI. Trimming cost V 3 bases and J 8 bases, with 16 bases left between them. The CDR3 totals 14 residues. CDR3 residues: CASSPLDWEGGYTF. CDR3 nucleotide sequence: TGTGCCAGCTCACCTTTGGACTGGGAAGGAGGCTACACCTTC.